What follows describes a single T cell receptor beta chain. The sample has other DNA sequences that encode this CDR3 too. The repertoire was sequenced with immunoSEQ multiplex PCR; TCRdb's copy has only in-frame clones and lacks some. The data show 15,000 to 20,000 clones, more than 70% seen once. This specimen comes from a study of sequential checkpoint blockade in melanoma. Study details: After both sequences, patients received maintenance nivolumab.

Noted treatment: randomized to nivolumab then ipilimumab (arm A) or the reverse (arm B). PBMC sorting kept live CD3+CD8+ cells without CD19 or CD56. The CDR3 runs 13 residues. V dropped 6 bases and J dropped 3; count of bases not matched to a gene: 5. Germline CDR1 MNHNS, CDR2 SASEGT. This chain links TRBV6-1 with TRBJ2-7, with 7 positions matching TRBD1. The source material was CD8+ T cells sorted from blood (inferred from file names), sampled from a patient given nivolumab and ipilimumab in sequence. This TCR derives from a human donor with melanoma. The CDR3 protein is CASSERGLYEQYF. The CDR3, as DNA: TGTGCCAGCAGCGAAAGGGGGCTCTACGAGCAGTACTTC.